These 14 T cell receptor beta chains were all obtained from the same sample, sequenced in a study of CD8+ T cells in alopecia areata (dated by TCRdb to 2016 to 2018). Library prep was done by the immunoSEQ multiplex PCR assay. For TCR sequencing, RNA was extracted from every sample and reverse transcribed into cDNA to serve as template. TCRdb carries this immuneACCESS record with in-frame sequences only. Its versions omit some clonotypes, under half of them owing to an unresolved V gene in the studies checked, with the rest unexplained. This sample holds roughly 220,000 clones; approximately 72% were observed only once. The ten largest clones add up to more than 1% of the sample. This specimen's treatment or condition label, per the study, means: oral pan-JAK inhibitor, 5-10 mg twice daily. Sequencing used CD4+ T cells sorted from blood, obtained at week 44, from a patient treated with tofacitinib. Receptors originate from a human donor with alopecia areata.

In the case of this clone: Other DNA sequences from this sample encode an identical CDR3 as well. The chain joins TRBV30 to TRBJ1-1; D is perhaps TRBD1 (6 bases). CDR1 and CDR2 from the germline V gene are GTSNPN and SVGIG (reference sequence). V was shortened by 4 bases and J by 1 base, with 10 bases between the two germline ends. This CDR3 has 13 residues. This chain's CDR3 is CAWTGQTNTEAFF. The CDR3, as DNA: TGTGCCTGGACAGGACAGACGAACACTGAAGCTTTCTTT.

This clone was seen more than once but under ten times. The chain recombines TRBV2 with TRBJ2-6, with D possibly matching TRBD2 (5 bases). V was clipped by 6 bases and J by 1 base, with 10 bases between them. Germline CDR1 reads SNHLY; CDR2 reads FYNNEI. This CDR3 is built from 15 residues. The CDR3: CASSPTGSGANVLTF. The CDR3 nucleotides read TGTGCCAGCAGCCCAACGGGGTCTGGGGCCAACGTCCTGACTTTC.

The sample holds one count of this clone. V and J are TRBV15 and TRBJ2-3, with D possibly being TRBD1 (6 bases). Germline values: CDR1 LNHNV, CDR2 YYDKDF (reference sequence). Trimming removed 4 bases at V and 2 bases at J, with 16 bases between. The CDR3 contains 16 residues. In DNA form, the CDR3 reads TGTGCCACCAGCAAGGGACATAGTACCTCCACAGATACGCAGTATTTT. This encodes CATSKGHSTSTDTQYF. Full variable domain (rest looked up from reference TRBV15 and TRBJ2-3): DAMVIQNPRYQVTQFGKPVTLSCSQTLNHNVMYWYQQKSSQAPKLLFHYYDKDFNNEADTPDNFQSRRPNTSFCFLDIRSPGLGDTAMYLCATSKGHSTSTDTQYFGPGTRLTVL.

The V call is TRBV30, the J call TRBJ2-7; tentative D call: TRBD1 (6 bases). The CDR3 extends over 12 amino acids. Germline lookup yields CDR1 GTSNPN and CDR2 SVGIG (reference sequence). V shed 0 bases and J shed 6 bases, with 9 bases lying between them. The CDR3 loop is CAWSVQGSEQYF. The CDR3 DNA reads as TGTGCCTGGAGTGTACAGGGAAGCGAGCAGTACTTC. The full variable domain, completed using reference TRBV30 and TRBJ2-7, is SQTIHQWPATLVQPVGSPLSLECTVEGTSNPNLYWYRQAAGRGLQLLFYSVGIGQISSEVPQNLSASRPQDRQFILSSKKLLLSDSGFYLCAWSVQGSEQYFGPGTRLTVT.

The V call is TRBV5-6, the J call TRBJ1-2; TRBD1 aligns across 7 bases. The CDR3 covers 13 residues. The J segment lost 8 bases and the V segment lost 4 bases, leaving 8 bases of the junction unmatched. The germline V gene has CDR1 SGHDT and CDR2 YYEEEE. The CDR3 region has the DNA TGTGCCAGCAGCCCTCCGACAGGGTTAGGCTACACCTTC. The encoded protein is CASSPPTGLGYTF. Full variable domain (rest looked up from reference TRBV5-6 and TRBJ1-2): DAGVTQSPTHLIKTRGQQVTLRCSPKSGHDTVSWYQQALGQGPQFIFQYYEEEERQRGNFPDRFSGHQFPNYSSELNVNALLLGDSALYLCASSPPTGLGYTFGSGTRLTVV.

This clone was counted only a few times. The V call is TRBV15, the J call TRBJ1-6, with D possibly matching TRBD1 (5 bases). The CDR3 sequence is 15 residues long. Trimming took off 0 bases at V and 6 bases at J, with 9 bases between the two ends. CDR1 is LNHNV and CDR2 is YYDKDF in the germline V gene (reference sequence). DNA of the CDR3: TGTGCCACCAGCAGAGAAGGGGCAGGTAATTCACCCCTCCACTTT. Protein: CATSREGAGNSPLHF.

This rearrangement joins TRBV5-1 to TRBJ2-3; D unclear. Germline values: CDR1 SGHRS, CDR2 YFSETQ. The CDR3 consists of 15 residues. The V end lost 5 bases, the J end lost 0 bases, and 13 bases lay between the germline ends. As DNA, the CDR3 is TGCGCCAGCAGTTCAGACACCACTAGCACAGATACGCAGTATTTT. This sequence encodes CASSSDTTSTDTQYF.

The gene calls are TRBV11-2 and TRBJ1-2, with D hard to call. CDR3 length: 11 amino acids. The germline V and J ends were trimmed by 8 bases and 4 bases, with 8 bases remaining between them. Per the germline V gene, CDR1 is SGHAT and CDR2 is FQNNGV. This CDR3 reads CASGVGYGYTF. The DNA of the CDR3 is TGTGCCAGCGGGGTGGGCTATGGCTACACCTTC.

The rearrangement joins TRBV7-2 to TRBJ2-2; D is uncertain. The CDR3 is 15 residues long. Trimming took off 0 bases at V and 2 bases at J, with 7 bases between the two ends. Per the germline V gene, CDR1 is SGHTA and CDR2 is FQGNSA. CDR3 loop: CASSLAGLNTGELFF. CDR3 bases: TGTGCCAGCAGCTTAGCGGGTCTTAACACCGGGGAGCTGTTTTTT.

Written as DNA, the CDR3 is TGTGCCAGCAGCCTCAGGGGTATCGATACTGAAGCTTTCTTT. Its protein is CASSLRGIDTEAFF. The rearrangement uses TRBV5-6 and TRBJ1-1; a weak D match, TRBD1 (6 bases). The CDR3 has 14 amino acids. The V end lost 4 bases, the J end lost 5 bases, and 15 bases lay between the germline ends. Germline V gives CDR1 SGHDT, CDR2 YYEEEE.

The V and J genes are TRBV15 and TRBJ1-2, with D perhaps TRBD1 (5 bases). Germline-derived CDR1 and CDR2 are LNHNV and YYDKDF (reference sequence). The CDR3 sequence is 15 residues long. Between the trimmed V and J ends, which lost 0 bases and 2 bases, there was a span of 10 bases. CDR3 nucleotide sequence: TGTGCCACCAGCAGAGATCGGGCAGGGAACTATGGCTACACCTTC. Amino acids: CATSRDRAGNYGYTF.

The genes are TRBV5-1 and TRBJ2-3; 9 positions match TRBD2. CDR1 is SGHRS and CDR2 is YFSETQ in the germline V gene. The CDR3 covers 16 residues. The V gene end was trimmed by 0 bases and the J gene end by 3 bases; junction bases not matched to a gene: 5. DNA of the CDR3: TGCGCCAGCAGCTTGGGTAGCGGGGGAGGAACAGATACGCAGTATTTT. As protein: CASSLGSGGGTDTQYF.

The chain is built from TRBV11-2 and TRBJ2-3; D might be TRBD1 or TRBD2, each matching 5 bases. This CDR3 region has 15 residues. CDR1 and CDR2 (germline): SGHAT, FQNNGV. Trimming took 5 bases from V and 4 from J, leaving 16 bases between them. The CDR3 spells CASSPRAGLPDTQYF. The CDR3 DNA is TGTGCCAGCAGCCCCAGGGCGGGCCTCCCAGATACGCAGTATTTT.

This rearrangement joins TRBV30 to TRBJ1-1, with D perhaps matching TRBD1 (6 bases). Germline assignment: CDR1 GTSNPN and CDR2 SVGIG (reference sequence). Trimming stripped 2 bases from V and 14 bases from J, with 15 bases between. The CDR3 runs 11 residues. CDR3 protein: CAWSFTQGFFF. CDR3 DNA: TGTGCCTGGAGTTTCACTCAGGGGTTCTTCTTT.